A single sample gave rise to the 28 T cell receptor beta chains below, sequenced in a study of shared clonotypes between healthy human individuals (TCRdb year 2020). The method was the immunoSEQ multiplex PCR assay. TCRdb carries this immuneACCESS record with in-frame sequences only. Its versions omit some clonotypes, under half of them owing to an unresolved V gene in the studies checked, with the rest unexplained. The sample data list millions of clones, and around 93% of these were observed just once. The ten largest clones represent about 1.8% of the sample. CD8 naive samples consisted of CD45RO-negative cells that were positively selected for CCR7, yielding a CD45RA+CCR7+ population without TemRA cells. Material: naive CD8+ T cells from PBMCs. The label giving this sample's cell subset or site can be read as: CD45RA+CCR7+. These receptors originate from a man aged 18 to 29 in good health. Some clones in this sample may be carry-over from other donors' samples.

The V call is TRBV5-1, the J call TRBJ2-1; 8 bases line up with TRBD2. Germline trimming cut 4 bases from V and 3 bases from J; bases unmatched to any gene: 18. This CDR3 has 19 residues. Germline CDR1 is SGHRS and CDR2 is YFSETQ. The CDR3 DNA reads TGCGCCAGCAGCCCCTCCTGGGGAAGGCGGGAGGAGGTCTACAATGAGCAGTTCTTC. The encoded protein is CASSPSWGRREEVYNEQFF. The variable domain in full, completed from reference TRBV5-1 and TRBJ2-1, reads KAGVTQTPRYLIKTRGQQVTLSCSPISGHRSVSWYQQTPGQGLQFLFEYFSETQRNKGNFPGRFSGRQFSNSRSEMNVSTLELGDSALYLCASSPSWGRREEVYNEQFFGPGTRLTVL.

CDR3 coding DNA: TGCAGTGCTAGTGACTTCTACGAGCAGTACTTC. It codes for CSASDFYEQYF. The chain carries TRBV20-1 and TRBJ2-7; D not certain. This CDR3 contains 11 residues. Germline-derived CDR1 and CDR2 are DFQATT and SNEGSKA (reference sequence). The V end lost 3 bases, the J end lost 3 bases, and 6 bases lay between the germline ends.

In nucleotides, the CDR3 is TGTGCCATCAGTGAGGGGTACGCAGGCAATGAGCAGTTCTTC. Its translation: CAISEGYAGNEQFF. J is TRBJ2-1 and V is TRBV10-3; the D is unclear. Germline loops: CDR1 ENHRY, CDR2 SYGVKD. V lost 2 bases and J lost 6, with 11 bases in between. The CDR3 runs to 14 residues.

The V call is TRBV19, the J call TRBJ1-2; the D is unclear. In germline, CDR1 is LNHDA, CDR2 SQIVND (reference sequence). V shed 8 bases and J shed 7 bases, with 26 bases lying between them. The CDR3 is 16 residues long. For the CDR3, the DNA is TGTGCCAGTTCCCCCTCCCCGGTAGTCGCCATGCGTGGCTACACCTTC. Translation gives CASSPSPVVAMRGYTF.

The J gene is TRBJ2-1, the V gene TRBV19; 9 bases are shared with TRBD2. The ends lost 7 bases at V and 3 bases at J; junction bases unmatched: 1. CDR3 length equals 13 residues. Germline V lookup: CDR1 LNHDA, CDR2 SQIVND (reference sequence). CDR3 in amino acids: CASNSGSYNEQFF. The DNA of the CDR3 is TGTGCCAGTAATAGCGGGAGCTACAATGAGCAGTTCTTC. The full variable domain, in which reference TRBV19 and TRBJ2-1 provide the parts outside the CDR3, is DGGITQSPKYLFRKEGQNVTLSCEQNLNHDAMYWYRQDPGQGLRLIYYSQIVNDFQKGDIAEGYSVSREKKESFPLTVTSAQKNPTAFYLCASNSGSYNEQFFGPGTRLTVL.

The genes are TRBV27 and TRBJ2-3; 11 bases line up with TRBD1. The V gene end was trimmed by 5 bases and the J gene end by 3 bases; junction bases not matched to a gene: 7. Per the germline V gene, CDR1 is MNHEY and CDR2 is SMNVEV (reference sequence). The CDR3 sequence is 16 residues long. Here the CDR3 reads CASSPRTGGFTDTQYF. The CDR3 coding sequence is TGTGCCAGCAGTCCTCGGACAGGGGGCTTTACAGATACGCAGTATTTT.

The CDR3, as DNA: TGTGCCAGCAGCTTCCTGGCGGTGGGCTACAATGAGCAGTTCTTC. Translated, it gives CASSFLAVGYNEQFF. This rearrangement joins TRBV7-3 to TRBJ2-1; no reliable D call. CDR3 size: 15 residues. Germline CDR1 is SGHTA and CDR2 is FQGTGA. Deletions cut 3 bases from V and 3 bases from J, with 12 bases between.

The chain employs TRBV9 and TRBJ1-4, with 7 positions matching TRBD1. The CDR3 contains 15 residues. J lost 8 bases, V lost 3 bases, and 10 bases had no gene match. Germline V gene lookup returns CDR1 SGDLS and CDR2 YYNGEE. The CDR3 reads CASSAGTGEGEKLFF. CDR3 sequence (DNA): TGTGCCAGCAGCGCAGGAACAGGGGAGGGGGAAAAACTGTTTTTT.

The chain is built from TRBV9 and TRBJ2-7; perhaps TRBD2 as D (5 bases). The CDR3 spans 14 residues. Trimming took 0 bases from V and 4 from J, leaving 11 bases between them. In germline, CDR1 is SGDLS, CDR2 YYNGEE. CDR3 loop: CASSVDRRAYEQYF. The CDR3 bases are TGTGCCAGCAGCGTAGACCGGCGGGCATACGAGCAGTACTTC. Together with reference TRBV9 and TRBJ2-7, the CDR3 gives the full variable domain: DSGVTQTPKHLITATGQRVTLRCSPRSGDLSVYWYQQSLDQGLQFLIQYYNGEERAKGNILERFSAQQFPDLHSELNLSSLELGDSALYFCASSVDRRAYEQYFGPGTRLTVT.

The chain couples TRBV14 to TRBJ1-2; D is unresolved. CDR3 length: 12 amino acids. V was shortened by 3 bases and J by 2 bases, with 4 bases between the two germline ends. In germline, CDR1 is SGHDN, CDR2 FVKESK. For the CDR3, the DNA is TGTGCCAGCAGCCAGCGGAACTATGGCTACACCTTC. As protein: CASSQRNYGYTF.

V usage is TRBV9 and J usage is TRBJ2-5, with TRBD2 matching 8 bases. Germline V gives CDR1 SGDLS, CDR2 YYNGEE. The J segment lost 0 bases and the V segment lost 4 bases, leaving 8 bases of the junction unmatched. The CDR3 length is 16 residues. This chain's CDR3 is CASSLSIAGYQETQYF. The DNA for the CDR3 is TGTGCCAGCAGCCTCAGTATAGCGGGGTACCAAGAGACCCAGTACTTC.

This chain's CDR3 is CASSYLGPNTEAFF. CDR3 in DNA: TGTGCCAGCAGTTACCTCGGGCCGAACACTGAAGCTTTCTTT. The V call is TRBV28, the J call TRBJ1-1, with D unresolved. CDR1 and CDR2 (germline): MDHEN, SYDVKM. This CDR3 contains 14 residues. The V and J ends lost 4 bases and 1 base respectively, with 10 bases between them.

The chain recombines TRBV6-1 with TRBJ1-4; D perhaps matches TRBD1 (5 bases). The germline gives CDR1 MNHNS, CDR2 SASEGT. The V end was cut by 3 bases, the J end by 8 bases, with 13 bases between. The CDR3 sequence is 14 residues long. The CDR3 loop is CASSDPGGYEKLFF. DNA of the CDR3: TGTGCCAGCAGTGACCCCGGGGGATACGAAAAACTGTTTTTT.

The chain links TRBV7-9 to TRBJ2-7; TRBD2 aligns across 11 bases. V dropped 0 bases and J dropped 6; count of bases not matched to a gene: 7. Germline assignment: CDR1 SEHNR and CDR2 FQNEAQ (reference sequence). This CDR3 has 16 residues. CDR3 coding DNA: TGTGCCAGCAGCTTAGCGTTAGCGGGAGGGCCCCTCGAGCAGTACTTC. Amino acids: CASSLALAGGPLEQYF.

About this clone itself: This same CDR3 is encoded by further DNA sequences in the sample. This chain links TRBV9 with TRBJ1-5, with D possibly TRBD1 on 5 matching bases. Per germline, CDR1 SGDLS and CDR2 YYNGEE. Trimming shortened V by 4 bases and J by 4 bases, and 12 bases separated the two germline ends. The CDR3 extends over 14 amino acids. The CDR3 DNA is TGTGCCAGCAGCCCGGACGGGGGGAATCAGCCCCAGCATTTT. The encoded protein is CASSPDGGNQPQHF.

CDR3 amino acids: CAWSTDRGFSYEQYF. The CDR3 nucleotides read TGTGCCTGGAGTACCGACAGGGGATTCTCCTACGAGCAGTACTTC. The chain uses TRBV30 and TRBJ2-7; TRBD1 agrees at 8 bases. V shed 2 bases and J 0 bases; nucleotides not matched to a gene: 6. The length of the CDR3 is 15 residues. Looked up from germline, CDR1 is GTSNPN and CDR2 is SVGIG (reference sequence).

The chain combines TRBV9 with TRBJ2-7; a possible D gene is TRBD2 (5 bases). The CDR3 covers 14 residues. Per germline, CDR1 SGDLS and CDR2 YYNGEE. V was trimmed by 2 bases and J by 7 bases, leaving 16 bases between them. CDR3 in amino acids: CASSVLGSGQEQYF. The DNA of the CDR3 is TGTGCCAGCAGCGTGCTTGGGAGTGGTCAGGAGCAGTACTTC.

Of note for this clone: Other nucleotide sequences in the sample specify the same CDR3. This chain joins TRBV4-3 and TRBJ2-5; the D gene is possibly TRBD2 (5 bases). The V gene lost 1 base and the J gene lost 4 bases, with 13 bases spanning the gap. This CDR3 spans 15 amino acids. CDR1 and CDR2 (germline): LGHNA, YSLEER. This CDR3 reads CASSQGTGPGETQYF. For the CDR3, the DNA is TGCGCCAGCAGCCAAGGGACTGGCCCGGGAGAGACCCAGTACTTC.

V gene TRBV7-9 combines with J gene TRBJ1-2; 8 bases are shared with TRBD1. The junction had 13 bases not matched to a gene; V was cut back by 0 bases and J by 4 bases. Per the germline V gene, CDR1 is SEHNR and CDR2 is FQNEAQ (reference sequence). This CDR3 has 18 residues. The CDR3 sequence is CASSLAVYLDRESYGYTF. The CDR3 region has the DNA TGTGCCAGCAGCTTAGCGGTTTATTTGGACAGGGAATCCTATGGCTACACCTTC.

The chain combines TRBV7-9 with TRBJ2-1; possible D gene TRBD2, 6 bases. Germline CDR1 SEHNR, CDR2 FQNEAQ (reference sequence). The length of the CDR3 is 12 residues. V lost 6 bases to trimming and J lost 6 bases, with 9 bases between them. This CDR3 reads CASRPTSNEQFF. In DNA form, the CDR3 reads TGTGCCAGCAGACCGACTAGCAATGAGCAGTTCTTC.

The chain couples TRBV30 to TRBJ1-4; D ambiguous. The CDR3 has 12 amino acids. Trimming shortened V by 2 bases and J by 4 bases, and 5 bases separated the two germline ends. Germline assignment: CDR1 GTSNPN and CDR2 SVGIG (reference sequence). Here the CDR3 DNA reads TGTGCCTGGAGTCCAAATAATGAAAAACTGTTTTTT. This codes for CAWSPNNEKLFF. Drawing the rest from reference TRBV30 and TRBJ1-4, the complete variable domain is SQTIHQWPATLVQPVGSPLSLECTVEGTSNPNLYWYRQAAGRGLQLLFYSVGIGQISSEVPQNLSASRPQDRQFILSSKKLLLSDSGFYLCAWSPNNEKLFFGSGTQLSVL.

This clone was seen only once. The chain employs TRBV27 and TRBJ2-7; the match to TRBD2 covers 7 bases. The CDR3 loop spans 14 amino acids. Unmatched junction bases numbered 10, after V lost 6 bases and J lost 5 bases. Germline values: CDR1 MNHEY, CDR2 SMNVEV (reference sequence). CDR3: CASRWGGDRNEQYF. CDR3 nucleotide sequence: TGTGCCAGCAGATGGGGAGGGGATCGGAACGAGCAGTACTTC.

V and J are TRBV4-1 and TRBJ2-1, with unresolved D. Germline assignment: CDR1 MGHRA and CDR2 YSYEKL. The length of the CDR3 is 15 residues. The V end was cut by 1 base, the J end by 0 bases, with 7 bases between. As DNA, the CDR3 is TGCGCCAGCAGCCAAGTTCCAAGCTCCTACAATGAGCAGTTCTTC. This encodes CASSQVPSSYNEQFF.

In this sample, this clone turned up a few times. The rearrangement links TRBV9 to TRBJ2-1; 9 bases line up with TRBD2. This CDR3 is built from 15 residues. The V and J ends lost 1 base and 8 bases, in that order; junction bases with no gene match: 7. CDR1 is SGDLS, CDR2 YYNGEE, per germline. CDR3 amino acids: CASSVFSGTSHEQFF. The DNA of the CDR3 is TGTGCCAGCAGCGTATTTAGTGGGACTAGCCATGAGCAGTTCTTC.

The rearrangement uses TRBV10-2 and TRBJ1-2; 10 bases are a match to TRBD1. The CDR3 runs to 20 residues. CDR1 is WSHSY, CDR2 SAAADI, per germline. V was clipped by 7 bases and J by 5 bases; unmatched bases: 25. CDR3 amino acids: CASTEAPHRPGQGLDYGYTF. For the CDR3, the DNA is TGCGCCAGCACAGAAGCGCCCCATCGACCGGGACAGGGGTTAGATTATGGCTACACCTTC.

The V call is TRBV4-1, the J call TRBJ2-7; D possibly corresponds to TRBD1 (6 bases). Deletions cut 0 bases from V and 1 base from J, with 13 bases between. Per germline, CDR1 MGHRA and CDR2 YSYEKL. The CDR3 consists of 16 residues. The CDR3 loop is CASSQEGQPTSYEQYF. The CDR3 DNA is TGCGCCAGCAGCCAAGAAGGACAGCCTACATCCTACGAGCAGTACTTC.

The chain uses TRBV5-1 and TRBJ2-7; 8 nucleotides match TRBD2. The germline CDR1 and CDR2 sequences are SGHRS and YFSETQ. The CDR3 sequence is 14 residues long. Trimming at V came to 5 bases and at J to 5 bases, leaving 9 bases not matched to a gene. The chain's CDR3 is CASRISGRSNEQYF. CDR3 nucleotide sequence: TGCGCCAGCAGGATAAGCGGGAGATCGAACGAGCAGTACTTC.

The chain joins TRBV7-6 to TRBJ2-1; D is unresolved. The length of the CDR3 is 13 residues. V dropped 5 bases and J dropped 4 bases, with 9 bases sitting between them. Germline CDR1 SGHVS, CDR2 FNYEAQ. CDR3 coding DNA: TGTGCCAGCAGCCCCGACGGATACAATGAGCAGTTCTTC. This translates into CASSPDGYNEQFF.